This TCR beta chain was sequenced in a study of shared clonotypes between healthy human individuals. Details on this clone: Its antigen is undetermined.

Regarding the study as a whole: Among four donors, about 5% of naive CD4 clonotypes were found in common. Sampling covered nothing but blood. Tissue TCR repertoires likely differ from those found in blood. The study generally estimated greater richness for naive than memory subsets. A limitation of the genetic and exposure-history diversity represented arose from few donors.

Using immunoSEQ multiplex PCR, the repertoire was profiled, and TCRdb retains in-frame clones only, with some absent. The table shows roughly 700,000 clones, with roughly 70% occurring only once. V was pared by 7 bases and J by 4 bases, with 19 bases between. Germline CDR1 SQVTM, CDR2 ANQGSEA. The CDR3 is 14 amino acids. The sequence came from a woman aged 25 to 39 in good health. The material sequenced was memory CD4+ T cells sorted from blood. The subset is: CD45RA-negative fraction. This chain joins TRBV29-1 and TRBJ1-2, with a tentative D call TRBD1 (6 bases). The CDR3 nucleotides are TGCAGCGCTCAAGGGGGGGGCGCGGGCTATGGCTACACCTTC. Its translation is CSAQGGGAGYGYTF.